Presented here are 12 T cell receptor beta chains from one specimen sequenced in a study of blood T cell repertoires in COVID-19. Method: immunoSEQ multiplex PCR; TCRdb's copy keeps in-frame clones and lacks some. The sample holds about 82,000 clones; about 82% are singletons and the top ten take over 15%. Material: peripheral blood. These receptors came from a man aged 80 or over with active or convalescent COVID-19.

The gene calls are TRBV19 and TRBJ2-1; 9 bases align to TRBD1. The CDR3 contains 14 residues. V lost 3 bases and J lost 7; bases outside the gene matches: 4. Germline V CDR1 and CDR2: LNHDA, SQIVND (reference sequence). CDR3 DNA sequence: TGTGCCAGTAGTATGGGGGACAGGGTGAATGAGCAGTTCTTC. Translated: CASSMGDRVNEQFF.

The CDR3 loop is CASRVGGRNTIYF. The CDR3 region has the DNA TGTGCCAGCAGAGTCGGGGGACGAAACACCATATATTTT. The chain combines TRBV6-5 with TRBJ1-3, with D perhaps matching TRBD1 (5 bases). V lost 6 bases, J lost 5 bases, and 11 bases lay in between. The V gene's germline CDR1 is MNHEY and CDR2 SVGAGI. The CDR3 has 13 residues.

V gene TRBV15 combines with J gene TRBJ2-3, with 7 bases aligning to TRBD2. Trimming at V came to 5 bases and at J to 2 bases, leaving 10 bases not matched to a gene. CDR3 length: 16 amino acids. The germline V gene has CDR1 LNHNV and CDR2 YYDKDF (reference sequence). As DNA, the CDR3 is TGTGCCACCAGCCTGGGTGGCGGGAGAGTCACAGATACGCAGTATTTT. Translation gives CATSLGGGRVTDTQYF.

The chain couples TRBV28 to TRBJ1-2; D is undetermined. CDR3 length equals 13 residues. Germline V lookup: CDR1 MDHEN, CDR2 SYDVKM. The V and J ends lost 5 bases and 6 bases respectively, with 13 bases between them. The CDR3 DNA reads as TGTGCCAGCAGTCCCGACCAGGTTCATGGCTACACCTTC. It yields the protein CASSPDQVHGYTF.

This chain's CDR3 is CASSESPGTQYF. Here the CDR3 DNA reads TGTGCCAGCAGTGAGTCACCCGGGACCCAGTACTTC. This chain uses TRBV6-1 with TRBJ2-5, with D hard to call. The CDR3 has 12 residues. Germline CDR1 and CDR2: MNHNS and SASEGT. V gave up 3 bases and J gave up 7 bases, with 9 bases separating them.

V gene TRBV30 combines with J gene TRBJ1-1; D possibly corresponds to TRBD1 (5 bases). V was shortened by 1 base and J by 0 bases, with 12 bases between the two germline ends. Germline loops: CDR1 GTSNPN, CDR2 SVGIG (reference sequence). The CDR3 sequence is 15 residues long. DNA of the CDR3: TGTGCCTGGAGTGGCAGGGCCCCCATGAACACTGAAGCTTTCTTT. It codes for CAWSGRAPMNTEAFF.

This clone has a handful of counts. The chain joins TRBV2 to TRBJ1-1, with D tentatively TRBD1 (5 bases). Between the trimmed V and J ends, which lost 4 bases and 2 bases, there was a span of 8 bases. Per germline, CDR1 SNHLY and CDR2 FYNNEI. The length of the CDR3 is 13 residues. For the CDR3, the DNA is TGTGCCAGCAGTGGCCAGGGCAACACTGAAGCTTTCTTT. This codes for CASSGQGNTEAFF.

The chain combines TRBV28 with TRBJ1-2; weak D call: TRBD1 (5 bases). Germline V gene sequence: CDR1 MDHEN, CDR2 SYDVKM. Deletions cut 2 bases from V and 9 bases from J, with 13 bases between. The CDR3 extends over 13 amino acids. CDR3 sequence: CASSLQGRRSYTF. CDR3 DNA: TGTGCCAGCAGTTTACAGGGCAGGAGAAGCTACACCTTC.

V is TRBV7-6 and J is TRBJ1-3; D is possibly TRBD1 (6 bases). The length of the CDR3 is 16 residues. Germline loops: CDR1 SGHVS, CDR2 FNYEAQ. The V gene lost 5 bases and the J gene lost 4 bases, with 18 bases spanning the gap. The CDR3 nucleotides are TGTGCCAGCAGCACCGACGGGACAACAAAGGGAAACACCATATATTTT. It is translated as CASSTDGTTKGNTIYF.

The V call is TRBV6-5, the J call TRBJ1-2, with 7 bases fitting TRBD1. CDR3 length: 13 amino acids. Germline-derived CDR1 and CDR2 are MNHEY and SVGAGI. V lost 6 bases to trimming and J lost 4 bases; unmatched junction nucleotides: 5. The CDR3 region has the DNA TGTGCCAGCAGACCGGACAGGAGCTATGGCTACACCTTC. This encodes CASRPDRSYGYTF.

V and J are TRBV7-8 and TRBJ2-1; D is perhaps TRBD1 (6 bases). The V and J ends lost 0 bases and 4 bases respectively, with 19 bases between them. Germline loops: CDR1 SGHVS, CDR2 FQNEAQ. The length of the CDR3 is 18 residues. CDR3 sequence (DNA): TGTGCCAGCAGCTTAGCAAGGACAGCAGAGTTAAAGTACAATGAGCAGTTCTTC. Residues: CASSLARTAELKYNEQFF.

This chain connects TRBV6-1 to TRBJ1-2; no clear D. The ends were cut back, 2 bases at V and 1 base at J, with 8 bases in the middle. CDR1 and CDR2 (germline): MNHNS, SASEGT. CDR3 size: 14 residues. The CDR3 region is CASSESRVNYGYTF. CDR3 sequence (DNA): TGTGCCAGCAGTGAATCTCGAGTTAACTATGGCTACACCTTC.